This T cell receptor beta chain was obtained from a study of blood T cell repertoires in COVID-19. Turning to the study itself: From the United States, Italy and Spain came samples of acute and convalescent COVID-19. In each case, the material was cDNA or gDNA derived from T cells, B-cell-depleted T cells, or PBMCs.

In the authors' workflow: Cell counts per sample came from amplifying reference gene primers. TCRdb's copy holds only in-frame clones and misses some; the assay was immunoSEQ multiplex PCR. V, J and clone size reflect that table, while D and trimming were determined from the DNA. The profile shows some 11,000 clones, around 80% of them singletons. CDR1 SEHNR and CDR2 FQNEAQ come from the germline V gene (reference sequence). Deletions cut 5 bases from V and 3 bases from J, with 14 bases between. This CDR3 is 14 amino acids long. The receptor comes from a man aged 80 or over with acute or convalescent COVID-19. The sample was peripheral blood. The chain uses TRBV7-9 and TRBJ2-7; possible D gene TRBD1, 6 bases. The CDR3 region is CASSHVGGNYEQYF. CDR3 bases: TGTGCCAGCAGCCACGTAGGGGGAAACTACGAGCAGTACTTC.